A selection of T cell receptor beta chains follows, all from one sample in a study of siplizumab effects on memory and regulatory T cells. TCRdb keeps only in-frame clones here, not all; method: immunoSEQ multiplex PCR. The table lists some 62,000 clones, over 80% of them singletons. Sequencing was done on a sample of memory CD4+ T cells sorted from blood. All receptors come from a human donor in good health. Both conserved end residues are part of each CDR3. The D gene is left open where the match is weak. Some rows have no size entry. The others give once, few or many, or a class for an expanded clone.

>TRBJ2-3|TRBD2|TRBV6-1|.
CASSAGISGASTDTQYF
TGTGCCAGCAGTGCCGGGATAAGCGGGGCTAGCACAGATACGCAGTATTTT
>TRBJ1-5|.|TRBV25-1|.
CASRGQAGQPQHF
TGTGCCAGCAGAGGTCAGGCTGGTCAGCCCCAGCATTTT
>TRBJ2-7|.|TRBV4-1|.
CASSQGVGEQYF
TGCGCCAGCAGCCAAGGAGTTGGGGAGCAGTACTTC
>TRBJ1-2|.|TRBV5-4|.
CASSWLPLGIHGYTF
TGTGCCAGCAGCTGGCTGCCCCTGGGGATACATGGCTACACCTTC
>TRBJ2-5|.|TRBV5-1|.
CASSLALQETQYF
TGCGCCAGCAGCTTGGCCCTACAAGAGACCCAGTACTTC
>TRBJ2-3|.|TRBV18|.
CASSPGPGVADTQYF
TGTGCCAGCTCACCAGGCCCGGGGGTGGCAGATACGCAGTATTTT
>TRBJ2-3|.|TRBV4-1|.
CASSSRGPDTQYF
TGCGCCAGCAGTTCTAGAGGCCCAGATACGCAGTATTTT
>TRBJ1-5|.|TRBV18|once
CASSPSGSNQPQHF
TGTGCCAGCTCACCTAGCGGTAGCAATCAGCCCCAGCATTTT
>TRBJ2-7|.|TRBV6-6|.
CASSDADHSYEQYF
TGTGCCAGCAGTGACGCGGACCACTCCTACGAGCAGTACTTC
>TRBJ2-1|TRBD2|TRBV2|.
CASSFAGGGSYNEQFF
TGTGCCAGCAGCTTTGCGGGGGGGGGCTCCTACAATGAGCAGTTCTTC
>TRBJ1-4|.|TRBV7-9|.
CASSLALAGAGEKLFF
TGTGCCAGCAGCTTAGCGCTGGCAGGGGCAGGGGAAAAACTGTTTTTT
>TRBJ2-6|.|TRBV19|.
CASSRASFSGANVLTF
TGTGCCAGTAGTAGGGCGTCCTTCTCTGGGGCCAACGTCCTGACTTTC
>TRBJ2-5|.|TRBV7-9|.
CASSSWSLGETQYF
TGTGCCAGCAGCTCGTGGTCCTTGGGAGAGACCCAGTACTTC
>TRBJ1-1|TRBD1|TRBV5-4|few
CASSYGTGLNLEAFF
TGTGCCAGCAGCTACGGGACAGGCCTAAACCTTGAAGCTTTCTTT
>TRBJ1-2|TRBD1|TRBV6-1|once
CASSLSTGGNYGYTF
TGTGCCAGCTCCCTCTCAACAGGGGGCAACTATGGCTACACCTTC
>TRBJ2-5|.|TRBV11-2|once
CASSFTVQETQYF
TGTGCCAGCAGCTTTACGGTACAAGAGACCCAGTACTTC
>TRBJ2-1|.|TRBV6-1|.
CASSEGLLEQFF
TGTGCCAGCAGTGAGGGACTTCTGGAGCAGTTCTTC
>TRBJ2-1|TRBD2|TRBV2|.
CASSDKLAGNNEQFF
TGTGCCAGCAGTGATAAACTAGCGGGAAACAATGAGCAGTTCTTC
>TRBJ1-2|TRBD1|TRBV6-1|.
CASSSLVGGGQGNTF
TGTGCCAGCAGTTCCCTAGTGGGAGGGGGACAGGGGAACACCTTC
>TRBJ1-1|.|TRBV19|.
CASSIAPRGNTEAFF
TGTGCCAGTAGTATAGCGCCCAGGGGCAACACTGAAGCTTTCTTT
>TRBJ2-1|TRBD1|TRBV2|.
CASSLSTGTGNRGEQFF
TGTGCCAGCTCTCTAAGTACCGGGACAGGGAATCGCGGTGAGCAGTTCTTC
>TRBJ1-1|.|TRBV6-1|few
CASSEAGLNTEAFF
TGTGCCAGCAGTGAGGCAGGGTTGAACACTGAAGCTTTCTTT
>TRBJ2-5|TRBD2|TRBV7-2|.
CASSLGAGGETQYF
TGTGCCAGCAGCTTAGGTGCGGGGGGAGAGACCCAGTACTTC
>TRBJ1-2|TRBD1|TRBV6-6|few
CASSYQGAGGSGGYTF
TGTGCCAGCAGTTATCAGGGGGCAGGGGGCTCGGGTGGCTACACCTTC
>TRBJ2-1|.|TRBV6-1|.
CASSETGTYNEQFF
TGTGCCAGCAGTGAAACGGGGACCTACAATGAGCAGTTCTTC
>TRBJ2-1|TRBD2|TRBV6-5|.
CASSYDSAGGGEQFF
TGTGCCAGCAGTTACGATTCAGCGGGGGGGGGTGAGCAGTTCTTC